This T cell receptor (beta chain) was profiled in a study of T-cell memory formation after mild COVID-19. Across the whole study: Most TCR clusters belonged to a single donor.

The germline CDR1 and CDR2 sequences are SGDLS and YYNGEE. The trim removed 4 bases at V and 4 bases at J, leaving 7 bases unmatched. The CDR3 is made up of 15 amino acids. TCRdb analysed the 5' RACE reads with MiXCR anew, one entry per CDR3 protein. The table shows more than 150,000 distinct CDR3 sequences, with less than 20% occurring only once. The sequenced material came from PBMCs or a T cell subset sorted from them (not recorded which). The chain links TRBV9 to TRBJ1-1, with TRBD1 matching 10 bases. The TCR originated in a man aged 18 to 30 who had mild COVID-19 (a few samples of this study predate the infection). Cell type and time point are not known. The CDR3 reads CASSLGQGDFTEAFF. The CDR3 bases are TGTGCCAGCAGCTTAGGACAGGGGGATTTCACTGAAGCTTTCTTT. The entire variable domain, with the rest obtained from reference TRBV9 and TRBJ1-1, is as follows: DSGVTQTPKHLITATGQRVTLRCSPRSGDLSVYWYQQSLDQGLQFLIQYYNGEERAKGNILERFSAQQFPDLHSELNLSSLELGDSALYFCASSLGQGDFTEAFFGQGTRLTVV.